This T cell receptor (beta chain) was sequenced in a study of T cell responses to AZD1222 COVID-19 vaccine. Regarding the study as a whole: Baseline testing showed seropositivity in only six AZD1222 recipients. Nearly half of unique spike-specific TCRs reportedly avoided B.1.351 and B.1.1.7 mutated regions. Compared with day 0, the breadth and depth of the Spike-specific TCR repertoire rose significantly after two doses of AZD1222.

This clone has just one count. The antigen remains unidentified. Assay: immunoSEQ multiplex PCR; the TCRdb copy retains only in-frame clones and omits some. The profile shows around 150,000 clones, about 93% of them singletons. The CDR3 spans 14 residues. Trimming took off 0 bases at V and 8 bases at J, with 13 bases between the two ends. Germline loops: CDR1 LGHNA, CDR2 YNFKEQ. The sequence was obtained from an adult who received the AZD1222 COVID-19 vaccine. This chain uses TRBV4-2 with TRBJ1-2; no clear D gene. The specimen was peripheral blood, collected 28 days after the second AZD1222 dose. The CDR3 loop is CASSQDSGVGGYTF. The CDR3, as DNA: TGTGCCAGCAGCCAAGATTCCGGTGTCGGGGGCTACACCTTC.